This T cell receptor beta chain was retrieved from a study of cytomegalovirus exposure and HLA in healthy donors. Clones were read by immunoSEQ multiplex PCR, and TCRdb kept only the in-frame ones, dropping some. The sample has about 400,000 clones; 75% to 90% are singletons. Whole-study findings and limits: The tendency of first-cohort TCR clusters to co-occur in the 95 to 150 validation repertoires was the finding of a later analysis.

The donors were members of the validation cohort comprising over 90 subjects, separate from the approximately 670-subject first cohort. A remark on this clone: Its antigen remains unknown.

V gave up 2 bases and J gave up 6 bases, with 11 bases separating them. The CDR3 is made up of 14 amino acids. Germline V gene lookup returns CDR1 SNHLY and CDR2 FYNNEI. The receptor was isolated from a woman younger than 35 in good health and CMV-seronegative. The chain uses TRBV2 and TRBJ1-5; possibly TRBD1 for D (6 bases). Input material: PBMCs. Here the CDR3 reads CASSEQQGSQPQHF. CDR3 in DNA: TGTGCCAGCAGTGAACAACAGGGATCTCAGCCCCAGCATTTT.